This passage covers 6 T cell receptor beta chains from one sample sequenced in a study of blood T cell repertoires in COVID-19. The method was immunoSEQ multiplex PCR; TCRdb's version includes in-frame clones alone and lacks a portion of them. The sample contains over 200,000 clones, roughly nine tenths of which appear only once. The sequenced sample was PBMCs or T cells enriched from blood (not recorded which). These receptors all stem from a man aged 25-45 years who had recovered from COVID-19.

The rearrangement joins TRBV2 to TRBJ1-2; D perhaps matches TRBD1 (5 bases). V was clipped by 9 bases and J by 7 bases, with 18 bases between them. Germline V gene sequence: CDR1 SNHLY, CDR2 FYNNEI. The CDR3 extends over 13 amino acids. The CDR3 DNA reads TGTGCCAGAGTTCCGAAACACGGGGGTGGCTACACCTTC. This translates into CARVPKHGGGYTF.

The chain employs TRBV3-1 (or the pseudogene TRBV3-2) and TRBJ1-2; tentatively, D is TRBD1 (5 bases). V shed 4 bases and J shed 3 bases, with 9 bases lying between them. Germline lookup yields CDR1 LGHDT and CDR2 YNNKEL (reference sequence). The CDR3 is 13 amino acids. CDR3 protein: CASSRGGDYGYTF. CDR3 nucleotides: TGTGCCAGCAGCCGGGGGGGAGACTATGGCTACACCTTC.

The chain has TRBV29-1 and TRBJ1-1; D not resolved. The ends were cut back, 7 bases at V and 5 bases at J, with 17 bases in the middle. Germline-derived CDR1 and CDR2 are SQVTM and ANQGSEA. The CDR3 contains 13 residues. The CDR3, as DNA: TGCAGCGGCGCCTGGAGGCCCGGGACTGAAGCTTTCTTT. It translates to CSGAWRPGTEAFF.

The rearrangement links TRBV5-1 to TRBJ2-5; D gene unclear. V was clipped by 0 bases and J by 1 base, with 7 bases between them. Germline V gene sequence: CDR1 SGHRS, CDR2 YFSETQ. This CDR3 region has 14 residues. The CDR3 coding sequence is TGCGCCAGCAGCTTGGGCGCTAGCCAAGAGACCCAGTACTTC. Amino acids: CASSLGASQETQYF.

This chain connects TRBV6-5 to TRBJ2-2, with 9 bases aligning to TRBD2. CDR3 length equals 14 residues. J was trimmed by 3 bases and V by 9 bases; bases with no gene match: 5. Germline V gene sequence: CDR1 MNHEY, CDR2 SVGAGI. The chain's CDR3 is CASKREVDTGELFF. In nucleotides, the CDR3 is TGTGCCAGTAAGCGGGAGGTCGACACCGGGGAGCTGTTTTTT.

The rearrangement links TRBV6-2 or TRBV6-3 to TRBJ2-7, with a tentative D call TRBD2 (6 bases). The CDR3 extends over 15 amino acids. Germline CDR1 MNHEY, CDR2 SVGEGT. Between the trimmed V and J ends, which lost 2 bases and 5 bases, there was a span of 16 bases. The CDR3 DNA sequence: TGTGCCAGCAGTTACGTTAGCGGAGGCGTCCACGAGCAGTACTTC. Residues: CASSYVSGGVHEQYF.